This paragraph reports one T cell receptor (beta chain). Assignment of participants to cohorts was predicated upon participant-reported clinical history. The repertoire was sequenced with immunoSEQ multiplex PCR; TCRdb's copy has only in-frame clones and lacks some. The table has more than 300,000 clones, roughly four fifths seen once; the top ten hold around 5%. This specimen comes from a study of blood T cell repertoires in COVID-19. The sequence came from a woman in her forties or fifties who had recovered from COVID-19. Material for sequencing was PBMCs or T cells enriched from blood (not recorded which).

CDR3 in DNA: TGTGCCAGCAGCGCTAGCGGGGGAGGCAATGAGCAGTTCTTC. Translating it yields CASSASGGGNEQFF. This sequence joins TRBV6-5 and TRBJ2-1, with TRBD2 identical over 10 bases. CDR1 is MNHEY and CDR2 is SVGAGI in the germline V gene. The CDR3 has 14 amino acids. The V gene end was trimmed by 6 bases and the J gene end by 6 bases; junction bases not matched to a gene: 5.